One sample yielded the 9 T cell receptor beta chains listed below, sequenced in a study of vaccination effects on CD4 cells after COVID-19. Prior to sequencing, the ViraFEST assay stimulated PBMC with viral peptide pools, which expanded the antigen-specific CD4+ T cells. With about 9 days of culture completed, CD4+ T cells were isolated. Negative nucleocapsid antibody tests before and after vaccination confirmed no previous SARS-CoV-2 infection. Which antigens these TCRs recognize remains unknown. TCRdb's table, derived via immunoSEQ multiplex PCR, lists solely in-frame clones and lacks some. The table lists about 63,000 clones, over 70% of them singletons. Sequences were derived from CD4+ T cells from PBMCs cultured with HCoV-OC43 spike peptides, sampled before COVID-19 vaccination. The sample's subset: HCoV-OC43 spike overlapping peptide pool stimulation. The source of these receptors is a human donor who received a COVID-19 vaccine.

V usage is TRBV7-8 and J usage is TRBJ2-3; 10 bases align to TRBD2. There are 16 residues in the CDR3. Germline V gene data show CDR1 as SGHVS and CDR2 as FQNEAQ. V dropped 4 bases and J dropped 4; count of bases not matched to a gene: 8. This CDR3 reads CASSSGLAVLSDTQYF. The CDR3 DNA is TGTGCCAGCAGCTCCGGACTAGCGGTACTCTCAGATACGCAGTATTTT.

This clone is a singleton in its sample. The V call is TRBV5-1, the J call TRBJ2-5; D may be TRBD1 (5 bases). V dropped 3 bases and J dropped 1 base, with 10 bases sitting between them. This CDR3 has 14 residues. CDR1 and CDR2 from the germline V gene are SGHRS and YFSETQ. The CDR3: CASSYQGFQETQYF. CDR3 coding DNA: TGCGCCAGCAGCTACCAGGGTTTCCAAGAGACCCAGTACTTC.

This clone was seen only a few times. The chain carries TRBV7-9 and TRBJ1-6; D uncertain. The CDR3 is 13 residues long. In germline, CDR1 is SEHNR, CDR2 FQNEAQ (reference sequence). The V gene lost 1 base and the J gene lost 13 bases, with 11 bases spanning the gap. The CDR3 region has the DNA TGTGCCAGCAGCTTAGATGGGCGTGACCCCCTCCACTTT. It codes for CASSLDGRDPLHF.

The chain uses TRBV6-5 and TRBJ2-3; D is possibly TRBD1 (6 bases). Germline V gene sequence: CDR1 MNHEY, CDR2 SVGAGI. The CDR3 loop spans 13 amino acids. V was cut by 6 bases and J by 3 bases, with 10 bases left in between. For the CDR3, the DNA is TGTGCCAGCAGAAGGGACACGACAGATACGCAGTATTTT. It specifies CASRRDTTDTQYF.

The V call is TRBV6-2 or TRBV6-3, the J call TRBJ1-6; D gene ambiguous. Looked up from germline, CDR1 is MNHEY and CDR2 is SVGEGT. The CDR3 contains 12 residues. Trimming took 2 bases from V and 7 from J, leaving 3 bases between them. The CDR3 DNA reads TGTGCCAGCAGTTACGGGAATTCACCCCTCCACTTT. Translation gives CASSYGNSPLHF.

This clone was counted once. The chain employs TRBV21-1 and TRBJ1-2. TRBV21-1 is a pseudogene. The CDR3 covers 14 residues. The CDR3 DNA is TGTGCCAGCAGCAAAGGGCGGGTTAACTATGGCTACACCTTC. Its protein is CASSKGRVNYGYTF.

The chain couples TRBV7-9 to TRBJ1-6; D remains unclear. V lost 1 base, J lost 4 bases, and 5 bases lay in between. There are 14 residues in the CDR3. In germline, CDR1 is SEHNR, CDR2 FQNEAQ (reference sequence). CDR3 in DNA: TGTGCCAGCAGCTTAGAGGGTTATAATTCACCCCTCCACTTT. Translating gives CASSLEGYNSPLHF.

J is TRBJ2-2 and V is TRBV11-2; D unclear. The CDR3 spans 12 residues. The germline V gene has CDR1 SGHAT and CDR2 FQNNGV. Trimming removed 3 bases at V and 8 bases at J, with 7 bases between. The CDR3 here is CASSFLSGELFF. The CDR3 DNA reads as TGTGCCAGCAGCTTCCTGTCGGGGGAGCTGTTTTTT.

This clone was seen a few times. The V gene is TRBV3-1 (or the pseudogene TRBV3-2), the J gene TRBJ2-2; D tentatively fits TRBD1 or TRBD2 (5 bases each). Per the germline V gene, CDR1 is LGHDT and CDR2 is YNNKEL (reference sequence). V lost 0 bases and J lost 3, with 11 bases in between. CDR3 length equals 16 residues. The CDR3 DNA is TGTGCCAGCAGCCAAGAATTTTGGGGGTACACCGGGGAGCTGTTTTTT. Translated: CASSQEFWGYTGELFF.